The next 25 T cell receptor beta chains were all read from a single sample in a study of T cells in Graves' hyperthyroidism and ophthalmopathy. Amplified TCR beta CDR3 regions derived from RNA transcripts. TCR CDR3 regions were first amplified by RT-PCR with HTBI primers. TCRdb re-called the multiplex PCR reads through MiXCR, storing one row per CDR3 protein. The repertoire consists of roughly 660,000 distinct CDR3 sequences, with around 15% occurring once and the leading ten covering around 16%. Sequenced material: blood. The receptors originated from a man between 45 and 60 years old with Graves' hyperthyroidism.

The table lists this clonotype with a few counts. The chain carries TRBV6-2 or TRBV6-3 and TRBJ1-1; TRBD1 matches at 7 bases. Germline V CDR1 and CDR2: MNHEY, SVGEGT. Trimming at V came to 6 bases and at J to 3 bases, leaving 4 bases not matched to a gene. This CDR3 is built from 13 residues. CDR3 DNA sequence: TGTGCCAGCAGGTGGGACAGATACACTGAAGCTTTCTTT. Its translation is CASRWDRYTEAFF.

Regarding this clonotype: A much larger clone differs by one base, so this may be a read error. The CDR3 DNA follows: TGTGCCAGCATCCCTTCTGGGACAGGGGGCGACGAGCAGTACTTC. Its protein product is CASIPSGTGGDEQYF. The chain recombines TRBV28 with TRBJ2-7; 12 bases fit TRBD1. The CDR3 length is 15 residues. The germline V gene encodes CDR1 MDHEN and CDR2 SYDVKM. V was pared by 7 bases and J by 5 bases, with 9 bases of the junction left unmatched.

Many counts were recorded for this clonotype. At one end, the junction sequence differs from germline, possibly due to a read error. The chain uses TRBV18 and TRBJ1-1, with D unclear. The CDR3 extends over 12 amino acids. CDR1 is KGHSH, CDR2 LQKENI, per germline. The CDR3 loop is CASSPPPGEAFF. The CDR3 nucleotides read TGTGCCAGCTCCCCACCCCCCGGTGAAGCTTTCTTT.

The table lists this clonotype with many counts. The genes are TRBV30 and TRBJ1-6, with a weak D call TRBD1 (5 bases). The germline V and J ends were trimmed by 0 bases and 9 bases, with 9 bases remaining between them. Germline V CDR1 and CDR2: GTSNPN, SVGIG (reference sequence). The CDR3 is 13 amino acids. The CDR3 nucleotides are TGTGCCTGGAGTGTACAGGAGGGTTCACCCCTCCACTTT. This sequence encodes CAWSVQEGSPLHF.

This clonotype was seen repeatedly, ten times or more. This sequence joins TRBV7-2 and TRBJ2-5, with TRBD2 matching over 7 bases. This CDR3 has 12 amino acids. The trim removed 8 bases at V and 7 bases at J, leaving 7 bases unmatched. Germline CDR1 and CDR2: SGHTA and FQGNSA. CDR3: CASGGGRGTQYF. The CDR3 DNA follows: TGTGCCAGCGGGGGGGGTCGGGGGACCCAGTACTTC.

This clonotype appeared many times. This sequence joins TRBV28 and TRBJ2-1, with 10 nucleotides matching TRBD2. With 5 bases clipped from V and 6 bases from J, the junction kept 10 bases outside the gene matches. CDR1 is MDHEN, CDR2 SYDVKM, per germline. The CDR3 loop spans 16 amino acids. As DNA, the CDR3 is TGTGCCAGCAGTCCGCATCTAGCGGGAGCCGGCAATGAGCAGTTCTTC. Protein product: CASSPHLAGAGNEQFF. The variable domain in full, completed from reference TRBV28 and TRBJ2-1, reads DVKVTQSSRYLVKRTGEKVFLECVQDMDHENMFWYRQDPGLGLRLIYFSYDVKMKEKGDIPEGYSVSREKKERFSLILESASTNQTSMYLCASSPHLAGAGNEQFFGPGTRLTVL.

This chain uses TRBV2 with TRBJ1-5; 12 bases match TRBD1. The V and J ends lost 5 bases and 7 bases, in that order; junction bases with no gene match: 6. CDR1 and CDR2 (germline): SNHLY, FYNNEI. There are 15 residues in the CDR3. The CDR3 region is CASSSGTGGQQPQHF. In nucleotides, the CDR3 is TGTGCCAGCAGTTCCGGGACAGGGGGCCAACAGCCCCAGCATTTT. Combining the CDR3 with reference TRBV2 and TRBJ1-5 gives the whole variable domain EPEVTQTPSHQVTQMGQEVILRCVPISNHLYFYWYRQILGQKVEFLVSFYNNEISEKSEIFDDQFSVERPDGSNFTLKIRSTKLEDSAMYFCASSSGTGGQQPQHFGDGTRLSIL.

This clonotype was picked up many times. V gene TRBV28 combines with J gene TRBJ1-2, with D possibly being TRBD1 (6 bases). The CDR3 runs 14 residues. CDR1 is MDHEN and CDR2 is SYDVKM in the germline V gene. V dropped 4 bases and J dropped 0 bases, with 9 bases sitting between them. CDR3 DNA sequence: TGTGCCAGCAGTTCCGGGACACCTAACTATGGCTACACCTTC. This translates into CASSSGTPNYGYTF.

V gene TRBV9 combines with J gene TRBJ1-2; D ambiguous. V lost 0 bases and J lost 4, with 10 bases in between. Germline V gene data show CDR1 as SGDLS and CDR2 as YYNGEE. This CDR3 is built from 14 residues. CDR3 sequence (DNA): TGTGCCAGCAGCGTAGGAGAGCGTTCCTATGGCTACACCTTC. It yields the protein CASSVGERSYGYTF.

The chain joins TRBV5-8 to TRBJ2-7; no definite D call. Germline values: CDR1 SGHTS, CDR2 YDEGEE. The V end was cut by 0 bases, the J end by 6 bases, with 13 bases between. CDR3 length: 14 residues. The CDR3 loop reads CASSLGRWSLEQYF. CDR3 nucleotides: TGTGCCAGCAGCTTGGGCCGGTGGTCTCTCGAGCAGTACTTC.

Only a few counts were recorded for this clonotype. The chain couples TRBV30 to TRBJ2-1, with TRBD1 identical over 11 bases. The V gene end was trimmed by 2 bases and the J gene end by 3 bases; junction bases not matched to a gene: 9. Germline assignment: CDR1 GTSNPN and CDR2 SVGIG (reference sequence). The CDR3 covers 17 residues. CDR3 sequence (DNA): TGTGCCTGGAGTCCCCACCCGGGGACAGGGGGCTACAATGAGCAGTTCTTC. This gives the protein CAWSPHPGTGGYNEQFF. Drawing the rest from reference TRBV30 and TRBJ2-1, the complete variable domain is SQTIHQWPATLVQPVGSPLSLECTVEGTSNPNLYWYRQAAGRGLQLLFYSVGIGQISSEVPQNLSASRPQDRQFILSSKKLLLSDSGFYLCAWSPHPGTGGYNEQFFGPGTRLTVL.

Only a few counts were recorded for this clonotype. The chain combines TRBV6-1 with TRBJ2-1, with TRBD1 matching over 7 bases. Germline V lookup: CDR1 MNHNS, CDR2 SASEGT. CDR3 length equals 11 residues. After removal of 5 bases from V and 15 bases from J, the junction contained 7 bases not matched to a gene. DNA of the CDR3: TGTGCCAGCAGTCAAGGGGGCTTTCGGTTCTTC. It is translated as CASSQGGFRFF.

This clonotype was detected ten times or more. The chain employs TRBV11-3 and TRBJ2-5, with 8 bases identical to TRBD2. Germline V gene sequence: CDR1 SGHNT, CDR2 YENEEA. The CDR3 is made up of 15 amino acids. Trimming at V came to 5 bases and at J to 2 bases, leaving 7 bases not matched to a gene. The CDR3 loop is CASSQASGRQETQYF. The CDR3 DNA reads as TGTGCCAGCAGCCAGGCTAGCGGGCGTCAAGAGACCCAGTACTTC.

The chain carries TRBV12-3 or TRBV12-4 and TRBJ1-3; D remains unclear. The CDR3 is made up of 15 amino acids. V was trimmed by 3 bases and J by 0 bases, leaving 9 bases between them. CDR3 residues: CASSFYMGSGNTIYF. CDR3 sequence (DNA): TGTGCCAGCAGTTTTTACATGGGCTCTGGAAACACCATATATTTT.

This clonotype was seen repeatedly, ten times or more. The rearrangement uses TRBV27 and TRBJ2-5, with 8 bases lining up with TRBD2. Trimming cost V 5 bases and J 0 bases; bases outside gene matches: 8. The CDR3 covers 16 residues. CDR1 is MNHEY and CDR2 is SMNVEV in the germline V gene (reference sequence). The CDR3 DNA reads TGTGCCAGCAGTCCACGACTAGCGTCTTACCAAGAGACCCAGTACTTC. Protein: CASSPRLASYQETQYF.

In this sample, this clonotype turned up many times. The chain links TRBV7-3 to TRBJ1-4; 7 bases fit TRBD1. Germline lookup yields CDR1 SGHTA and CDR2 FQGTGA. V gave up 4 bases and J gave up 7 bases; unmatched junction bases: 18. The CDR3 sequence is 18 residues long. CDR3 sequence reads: CASSSDRTAYRNGEKLFF. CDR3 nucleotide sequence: TGTGCCAGCAGCTCGGACAGGACGGCCTACCGTAATGGTGAAAAACTGTTTTTT.

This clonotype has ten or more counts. The CDR3 DNA sequence: TGTGCCAGCTCACCATCAAGGACAAACTATGGCTACACCTTC. It yields the protein CASSPSRTNYGYTF. The chain uses TRBV18 and TRBJ1-2, with a weak D call TRBD1 (5 bases). The CDR3 consists of 14 residues. Trimming shortened V by 2 bases and J by 2 bases, and 9 bases separated the two germline ends. The germline CDR1 and CDR2 sequences are KGHSH and LQKENI.

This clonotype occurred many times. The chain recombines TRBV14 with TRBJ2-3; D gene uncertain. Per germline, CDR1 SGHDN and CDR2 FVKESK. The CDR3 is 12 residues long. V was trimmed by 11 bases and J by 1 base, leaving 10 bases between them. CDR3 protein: CACSRGTDTQYF. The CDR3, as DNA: TGTGCCTGTTCGAGAGGCACAGATACGCAGTATTTT.

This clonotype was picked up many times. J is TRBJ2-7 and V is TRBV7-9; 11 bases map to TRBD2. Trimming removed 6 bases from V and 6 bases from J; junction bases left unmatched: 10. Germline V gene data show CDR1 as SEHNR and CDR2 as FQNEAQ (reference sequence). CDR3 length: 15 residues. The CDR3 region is CASSSSTSGIPEQYF. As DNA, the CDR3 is TGTGCCAGCAGTTCATCGACTAGCGGGATACCCGAGCAGTACTTC.

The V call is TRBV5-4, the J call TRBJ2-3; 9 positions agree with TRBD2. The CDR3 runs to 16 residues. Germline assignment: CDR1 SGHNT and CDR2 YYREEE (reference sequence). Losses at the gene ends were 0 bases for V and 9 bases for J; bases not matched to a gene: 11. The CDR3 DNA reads TGTGCCAGCAGCTTGGGACTAGCGGCGGCGGGGAGAACGCAGTATTTT. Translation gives CASSLGLAAAGRTQYF.

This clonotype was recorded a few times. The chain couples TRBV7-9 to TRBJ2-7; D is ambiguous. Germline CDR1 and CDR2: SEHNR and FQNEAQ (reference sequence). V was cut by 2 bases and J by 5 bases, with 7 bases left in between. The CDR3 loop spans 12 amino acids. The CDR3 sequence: CASSLNPDEQYF. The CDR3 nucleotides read TGTGCCAGCAGCTTAAACCCGGACGAGCAGTACTTC.

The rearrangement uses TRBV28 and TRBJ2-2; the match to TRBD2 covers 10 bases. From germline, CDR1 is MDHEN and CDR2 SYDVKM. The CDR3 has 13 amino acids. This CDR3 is CSSGSENTGELFF. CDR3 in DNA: TGTTCTAGCGGGAGTGAGAACACCGGGGAGCTGTTTTTT. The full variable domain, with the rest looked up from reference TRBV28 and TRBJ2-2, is DVKVTQSSRYLVKRTGEKVFLECVQDMDHENMFWYRQDPGLGLRLIYFSYDVKMKEKGDIPEGYSVSREKKERFSLILESASTNQTSMYLCSSGSENTGELFFGEGSRLTVL.

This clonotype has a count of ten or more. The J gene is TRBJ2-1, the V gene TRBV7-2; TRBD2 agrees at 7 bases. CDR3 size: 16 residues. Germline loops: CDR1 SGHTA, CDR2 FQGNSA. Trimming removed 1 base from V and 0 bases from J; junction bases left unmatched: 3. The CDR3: CASSLGAGVSYNEQFF. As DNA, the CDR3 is TGTGCCAGCAGCTTAGGGGCGGGAGTCTCCTACAATGAGCAGTTCTTC.

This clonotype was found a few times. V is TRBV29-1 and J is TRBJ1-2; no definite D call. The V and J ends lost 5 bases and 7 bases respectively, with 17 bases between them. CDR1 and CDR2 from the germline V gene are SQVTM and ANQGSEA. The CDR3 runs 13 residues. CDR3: CSVQSGIAAGYTF. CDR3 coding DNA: TGCAGCGTTCAATCTGGGATTGCTGCTGGCTACACCTTC.

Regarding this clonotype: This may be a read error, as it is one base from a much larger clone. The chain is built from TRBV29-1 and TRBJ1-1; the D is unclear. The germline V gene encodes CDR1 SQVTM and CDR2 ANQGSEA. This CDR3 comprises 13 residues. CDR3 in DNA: TGCAGCGTTGGATATGGAGTGAACACTGAAGTTTTCTTT. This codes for CSVGYGVNTEVFF.